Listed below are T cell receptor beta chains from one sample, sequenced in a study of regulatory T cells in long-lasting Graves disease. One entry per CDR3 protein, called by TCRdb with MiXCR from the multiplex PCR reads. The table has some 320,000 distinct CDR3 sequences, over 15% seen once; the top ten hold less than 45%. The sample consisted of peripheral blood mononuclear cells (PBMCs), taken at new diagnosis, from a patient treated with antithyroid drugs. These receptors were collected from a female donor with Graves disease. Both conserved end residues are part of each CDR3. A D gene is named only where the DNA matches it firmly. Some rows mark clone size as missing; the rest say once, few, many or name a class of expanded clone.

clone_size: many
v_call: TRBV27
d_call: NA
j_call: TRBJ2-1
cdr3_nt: TGTGCCAGCAGTTTATCGCGCGGGATGAGCTCCTACAATGAGCAGTTCTTC
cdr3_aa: CASSLSRGMSSYNEQFF

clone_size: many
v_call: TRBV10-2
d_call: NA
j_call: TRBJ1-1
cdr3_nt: TGCGCCAGCAGTGTCGTAGGGCGGCACACTGAAGCTTTCTTT
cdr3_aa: CASSVVGRHTEAFF

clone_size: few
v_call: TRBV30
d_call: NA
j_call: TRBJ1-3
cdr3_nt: TGTGCCTGGAGTCCAGGGGTAGTATCTGGAAACACCATATATTTT
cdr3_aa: CAWSPGVVSGNTIYF

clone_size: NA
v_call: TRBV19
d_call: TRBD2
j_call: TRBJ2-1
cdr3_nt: TGTGCCAGTACCCCGGGGGCTAGCGGGATCTTCGAGCAGTTCTTC
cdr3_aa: CASTPGASGIFEQFF

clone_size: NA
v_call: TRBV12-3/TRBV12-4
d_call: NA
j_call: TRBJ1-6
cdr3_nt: TGTGCCAGCAGTTTGGGTAGTTCACCCCTCCACTTT
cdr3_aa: CASSLGSSPLHF

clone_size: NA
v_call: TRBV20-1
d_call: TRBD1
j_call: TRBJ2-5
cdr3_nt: TGCAGTGCTGGGACAGGGTGGGGTGAGACCCAGTACTTC
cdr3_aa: CSAGTGWGETQYF

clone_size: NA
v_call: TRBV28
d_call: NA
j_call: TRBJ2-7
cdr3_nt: TGTGCCAGCAGTTACCCCCTGTCCGGGGTGGACTACGAGCAGTACTTC
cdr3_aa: CASSYPLSGVDYEQYF

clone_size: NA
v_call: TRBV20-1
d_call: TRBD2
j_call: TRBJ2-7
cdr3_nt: TGCAGTGCTAGAGATCAAAGCGGGAATTGGTACGAGCAGTACTTC
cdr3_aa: CSARDQSGNWYEQYF

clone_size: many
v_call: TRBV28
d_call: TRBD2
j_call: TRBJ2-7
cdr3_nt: TGTGCCAGCAGTTCCACTAGCGGGAAACTGGGCGAGCAGTACTTC
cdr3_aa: CASSSTSGKLGEQYF

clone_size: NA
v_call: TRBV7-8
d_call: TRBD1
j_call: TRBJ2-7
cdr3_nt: TGTGCCAGCAGCCCTCAACAGGGGATCATCTACGAGCAGTACTTC
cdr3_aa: CASSPQQGIIYEQYF

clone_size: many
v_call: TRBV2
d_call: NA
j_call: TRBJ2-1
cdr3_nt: TGTGCCAGCACTAGCGACAATGAGCAGTTCTTC
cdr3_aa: CASTSDNEQFF

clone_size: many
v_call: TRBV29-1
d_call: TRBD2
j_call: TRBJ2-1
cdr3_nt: TGCAGCGTTGATTTAGCGGGAGCTCTGGACAATGAGCAGTTCTTC
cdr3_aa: CSVDLAGALDNEQFF

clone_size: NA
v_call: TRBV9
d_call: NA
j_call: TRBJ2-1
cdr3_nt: TGTGCCAGCAGCCCCAGGGGGGACTTCAATGAGCAGTTCTTC
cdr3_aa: CASSPRGDFNEQFF

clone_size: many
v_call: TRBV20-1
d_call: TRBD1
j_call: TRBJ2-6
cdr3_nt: TGCAGTGCTCCGATAGGGGGCGCTGGGGCCAACGTCCTGACTTTC
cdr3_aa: CSAPIGGAGANVLTF

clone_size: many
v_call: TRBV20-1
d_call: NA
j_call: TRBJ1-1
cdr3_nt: TGCAGTGCTCTGGGACAAATGAACACTGAAGCTTTCTTT
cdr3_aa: CSALGQMNTEAFF

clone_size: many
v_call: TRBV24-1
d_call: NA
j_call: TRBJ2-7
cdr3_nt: TGTGCCACCAGTGACCCCCCCAGTTACGAGCAGTACTTC
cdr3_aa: CATSDPPSYEQYF

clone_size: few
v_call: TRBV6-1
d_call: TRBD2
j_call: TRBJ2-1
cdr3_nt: TGTGCCAGCAGTCAGCGGGACGGCACTTCCTACAATGAGCAGTTCTTC
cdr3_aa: CASSQRDGTSYNEQFF

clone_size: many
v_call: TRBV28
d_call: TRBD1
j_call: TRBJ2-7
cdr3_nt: TGTGCCAGCAGCCAAACAACAGGGGGCGAGCAGTACTTC
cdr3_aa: CASSQTTGGEQYF

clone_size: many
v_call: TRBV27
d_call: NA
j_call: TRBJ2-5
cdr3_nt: TGTGCCAGCAGTTTATGGGCAGGGTCGCCAGAGACCCAGTACTTC
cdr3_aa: CASSLWAGSPETQYF